This is a list of T cell receptor beta chains from one sample in a study of lymphopenia after photon versus proton radiotherapy. TCRdb's copy holds only in-frame clones and misses some; the assay was immunoSEQ multiplex PCR. The table records roughly 150,000 clones, about 88% of them present only once. The sequenced sample was peripheral blood, obtained from a patient treated with photon-based radiotherapy. These receptors were obtained from a man aged 45 to 65 with gastric cancer. CDR3s include the opening cysteine and the closing phenylalanine or tryptophan.

j_call | v_call | cdr3_aa
TRBJ1-4 | TRBV12-5 | CASLRRGQGEKLFF
TRBJ1-2 | TRBV7-8 | CASSRMQSKPNYGYTF
TRBJ1-2 | TRBV27 | CASRSHTGNYGYTF
TRBJ2-6 | TRBV14 | CASSQTPPGVLTF
TRBJ2-7 | TRBV30 | CAWSTPDRAGGEQYF
TRBJ2-7 | TRBV9 | CASSVGGLITYEQYF
TRBJ1-1 | TRBV7-9 | CASSPIRGANTEAFF
TRBJ2-5 | TRBV27 | CASSSRTGGETQYF
TRBJ1-1 | TRBV18 | CASSPYSRNTEAFF
TRBJ2-7 | TRBV12-5 | CASGLGLFSSYEQYF
TRBJ1-1 | TRBV29-1 | CSVVPSLGEAFF
TRBJ2-2 | TRBV7-2 | CASSFTNTGELFF
TRBJ2-1 | TRBV29-1 | CSVGIRGRASNEQFF
TRBJ1-1 | TRBV10-2 | CASSDADRWNTEAFF
TRBJ2-2 | TRBV5-5 | CASSLDRLAGDTGELFF
TRBJ2-1 | TRBV18 | CASSNGQGGLGEQFF
TRBJ2-3 | TRBV10-3 | CAISAQGGTDTQYF
TRBJ2-3 | TRBV18 | CASSPRVGRAADTQYF
TRBJ2-5 | TRBV30 | CAWSKGGIETQYF
TRBJ1-5 | TRBV28 | CASSPRTGLQPQHF
TRBJ2-3 | TRBV11-2 | CASSPRVRGRADTQYF
TRBJ2-3 | TRBV5-6 | CASSLPGLGADTQYF
TRBJ1-2 | TRBV7-2 | CASSSRDRGVYGYTF
TRBJ1-2 | TRBV7-9 | CASSSGEDRGYGYTF
TRBJ2-7 | TRBV5-1 | CASSLVVGSYEQYF
TRBJ2-2 | TRBV5-8 | CASSLASGIRAGELFF
TRBJ1-3 | TRBV28 | CASSLVGVHTIYF
TRBJ2-1 | TRBV7-8 | CASSSRPTNEQFF
TRBJ2-5 | TRBV21-1 | CASSSGRGQETQYF
TRBJ2-7 | TRBV7-9 | CASSLGAGKGQGEQYF
TRBJ1-1 | TRBV9 | CASSSPGYNTEAFF
TRBJ1-2 | TRBV5-1 | CASSFLPSGTGPYGYTF
TRBJ1-1 | TRBV5-4 | CASSSKTGRQAEAFF
TRBJ2-5 | TRBV5-1 | CASSSSDRLQETQYF
TRBJ2-5 | TRBV28 | CASSPRTSSETQYF